Detailed here is one T cell receptor (beta chain). Antigen specificity is unknown. Profiled with immunoSEQ multiplex PCR; TCRdb holds only in-frame clones, not every one. The sample lists about 84,000 clones, 85% to 90% occurring once. Germline CDR1 reads LNHDA; CDR2 reads SQIVND (reference sequence). The CDR3 loop spans 14 amino acids. V lost 5 bases and J lost 0, with 9 bases in between. This sample stems from a study of OX40 agonist ivuxolimab in advanced cancers. Study summary: Three partial responders included one hepatocellular carcinoma patient and two cutaneous melanoma patients.

Study-level results: Within 6 weeks, CD4+ and CD8+ blood T cells expanded clonally at 0.1 to 3.0 mg/kg.

The clonotype was recovered from an adult with an advanced solid tumor such as melanoma, head and neck, liver or kidney cancer. Material: CD4+ or CD8+ T cells sorted from blood, obtained in a trial of the OX40 agonist ivuxolimab. The chain joins TRBV19 to TRBJ2-3; weak D call: TRBD2 (5 bases). DNA of the CDR3: TGTGCCAGTAGTCAAGGACTTAGCACAGATACGCAGTATTTT. Translation: CASSQGLSTDTQYF.